The clone carrying this TCR beta chain was observed a handful of times. V was trimmed by 1 base and J by 5 bases, leaving 17 bases between them. The length of the CDR3 is 15 residues. Germline CDR1 and CDR2: GTSNPN and SVGIG (reference sequence). In alopecia areata patients, both lesional scalp punch biopsies and peripheral blood were collected. This sample is part of a study of CD8+ T cells in alopecia areata. Extracted RNA was reverse transcribed into cDNA, the sequencing template. Assay used: immunoSEQ multiplex PCR; TCRdb lists only in-frame clones, some missing. The sample has fewer than 200,000 clones, just under 60% seen once.

This specimen consisted of CD4+ T cells sorted from blood, obtained at week 0. This clonotype originated in a human donor with alopecia areata. This chain connects TRBV30 to TRBJ1-1; possibly TRBD1 for D (5 bases). The CDR3 region has the DNA TGTGCCTGGAGTGAGGGGCAGGCCCGATTAACTGAAGCTTTCTTT. Encoded protein: CAWSEGQARLTEAFF.